This T cell receptor beta chain appears in the sequencing data of a study of regulatory T cells in long-lasting Graves disease. Study conclusions and caveats: Public clonotype sharing was higher in persistent than newly diagnosed patients. There was favoring of TRBV28, TRBJ1-2 and TRBJ2-5 in persistent disease.

The table lists this clonotype with many counts. Antigen specificity is unknown. This sample's time point: newly diagnosed GD, antithyroid drugs for less than 3 months. PBMC-extracted RNA yielded the TCR library. Arm-PCR of CDR3 regions and iRepertoire HTBI primers were the basis on which TCR beta libraries were built. How the authors handled the data: Identified across the samples were 62 TRBV segments and roughly 13 TRBJ segments. TCRdb used MiXCR to reprocess the multiplex PCR reads, holding one entry per CDR3 protein. TCRdb, not the original authors, processed these V and J calls. The table lists approximately 490,000 distinct CDR3 sequences, about 17% of them singletons. This CDR3 has 19 amino acids. With 7 bases clipped from V and 0 bases from J, the junction kept 16 bases outside the gene matches. The V gene's germline CDR1 is SGHVS and CDR2 FQNEAQ. The same sample was also studied in work on T cells in Graves' hyperthyroidism and ophthalmopathy.

The chain combines TRBV7-8 with TRBJ2-1; 9 bases align to TRBD2. Here the sequenced sample was peripheral blood mononuclear cells (PBMCs), taken at new diagnosis, from a patient treated with antithyroid drugs. The receptor's source is a man aged 40-55 years with Graves disease. Here the CDR3 DNA reads TGTGCCAGCAACACCCCAGCGGGAGGAATGGAAAGCTCCTACAATGAGCAGTTCTTC. Residues: CASNTPAGGMESSYNEQFF.